These 29 T cell receptor beta chains came from one sample sequenced in a study of regulatory T cells in long-lasting Graves disease. Both iRepertoire HTBI primers and Arm-PCR of CDR3 regions were used to build the TCR beta libraries. One entry per CDR3 protein, called by TCRdb with MiXCR from the multiplex PCR reads. The profile covers roughly 500,000 distinct CDR3 sequences, with roughly 21% appearing a single time and 7.1% taken by the ten largest. Time point indicated: persistent/refractory GD, antithyroid drugs over 5 years with positive TRAb. PBMCs were the source of the RNA used for TCR sequencing. This material consisted of peripheral blood mononuclear cells (PBMCs), taken when the disease was refractory, from a patient treated with antithyroid drugs. These receptors all come from a female donor with Graves disease.

Many counts were recorded for this clonotype. The chain recombines TRBV28 with TRBJ2-2; perhaps D is TRBD1 or TRBD2 (5 bases each). This CDR3 contains 15 residues. Germline lookup yields CDR1 MDHEN and CDR2 SYDVKM. The ends were cut back, 5 bases at V and 0 bases at J, with 10 bases in the middle. CDR3 nucleotides: TGTGCCAGCAGTGGGGGAAAAGCGAACACCGGGGAGCTGTTTTTT. Protein product: CASSGGKANTGELFF.

This clonotype was detected many times. The genes are TRBV6-2 or TRBV6-3 and TRBJ2-5; 8 bases match TRBD2. The CDR3 totals 16 residues. CDR1 is MNHEY and CDR2 is SVGEGT in the germline V gene. The junction had 8 bases not matched to a gene; V was cut back by 0 bases and J by 5 bases. The CDR3 DNA reads as TGTGCCAGCAGTTACTCACCGGGAGGGGCTAGGGAGACCCAGTACTTC. Encoded protein: CASSYSPGGARETQYF.

The chain joins TRBV30 to TRBJ2-7; 11 positions agree with TRBD1. The CDR3 runs 13 residues. CDR1 is GTSNPN, CDR2 SVGIG, per germline (reference sequence). J was trimmed by 5 bases and V by 0 bases; bases with no gene match: 0. Here the CDR3 DNA reads TGTGCCTGGAGTGTGGGACAGGGGGACGAGCAGTACTTC. Protein sequence: CAWSVGQGDEQYF. The full variable domain, its missing parts supplied by reference TRBV30 and TRBJ2-7, is SQTIHQWPATLVQPVGSPLSLECTVEGTSNPNLYWYRQAAGRGLQLLFYSVGIGQISSEVPQNLSASRPQDRQFILSSKKLLLSDSGFYLCAWSVGQGDEQYFGPGTRLTVT.

This rearrangement joins TRBV7-8 to TRBJ2-7; the match to TRBD2 covers 11 bases. J gave up 4 bases and V 2 bases, and 7 bases lay outside the gene matches. The CDR3 runs to 16 residues. Germline V gene data show CDR1 as SGHVS and CDR2 as FQNEAQ. CDR3 region: CASSLSTSGGGYEQYF. In DNA form, the CDR3 reads TGTGCCAGCAGCTTAAGCACTAGCGGGGGAGGTTACGAGCAGTACTTC. Together with reference TRBV7-8 and TRBJ2-7, the CDR3 gives the full variable domain: GAGVSQSPRYKVAKRGQDVALRCDPISGHVSLFWYQQALGQGPEFLTYFQNEAQLDKSGLPSDRFFAERPEGSVSTLKIQRTQQEDSAVYLCASSLSTSGGGYEQYFGPGTRLTVT.

This clonotype has a count of ten or more. This chain links TRBV2 with TRBJ1-1; D call uncertain. The CDR3 extends over 13 amino acids. Trimming took off 4 bases at V and 0 bases at J, with 6 bases between the two ends. Germline CDR1 and CDR2: SNHLY and FYNNEI. Here the CDR3 reads CASSVGMNTEAFF. CDR3 nucleotide sequence: TGTGCCAGCAGTGTGGGGATGAACACTGAAGCTTTCTTT.

This clonotype has just a few counts. One junction end does not reproduce the germline sequence, and a read error may be involved. This chain joins TRBV7-9 and TRBJ2-4, with 9 bases that match TRBD2. The CDR3 consists of 16 residues. Germline V gene lookup returns CDR1 SEHNR and CDR2 FQNEAQ (reference sequence). CDR3 nucleotide sequence: TGTGCCAGCAGCGTTAGCGGGAGATCCACCAAAAGCATTCAGTACTTC. This translates into CASSVSGRSTKSIQYF.

Ten or more counts support this clonotype. This rearrangement joins TRBV30 to TRBJ1-1; D gene unclear. Germline values: CDR1 GTSNPN, CDR2 SVGIG (reference sequence). The CDR3 sequence is 10 residues long. Trimming shortened V by 0 bases and J by 10 bases, and 6 bases separated the two germline ends. The CDR3 DNA follows: TGTGCCTGGAGTGTAAGCAGAGCTTTCTTT. Its protein is CAWSVSRAFF.

The rearrangement uses TRBV12-3 or TRBV12-4 and TRBJ2-7; the match to TRBD1 covers 7 bases. The CDR3 has 12 residues. The trim removed 5 bases at V and 9 bases at J, leaving 7 bases unmatched. CDR3 DNA: TGTGCCAGCAGTCCCGACAGGGACGGGCAGTACTTC. This translates into CASSPDRDGQYF.

The table lists this clonotype with many counts. This chain joins TRBV27 and TRBJ1-1, with TRBD1 as a possible D gene (5 bases). CDR1 MNHEY and CDR2 SMNVEV come from the germline V gene (reference sequence). The CDR3 covers 15 residues. Trimming stripped 0 bases from V and 5 bases from J, with 13 bases between. The CDR3 region is CASSLSYGGRTEAFF. The CDR3 DNA is TGTGCCAGCAGTTTATCTTATGGGGGGAGGACTGAAGCTTTCTTT.

This clonotype was counted at least ten times. The chain uses TRBV20-1 and TRBJ2-7, with TRBD2 identical over 13 bases. V shed 0 bases, J shed 6 bases, and the junction held 8 bases outside the gene matches. The CDR3 runs to 16 residues. Germline CDR1 is DFQATT and CDR2 is SNEGSKA (reference sequence). The CDR3 DNA follows: TGCAGTGCTAGAGACGGGACTAGCGGGATGGCGTCCGAGCAGTACTTC. Translated: CSARDGTSGMASEQYF.

This clonotype was recorded many times. V usage is TRBV6-1 and J usage is TRBJ2-7, with D maybe TRBD1 (5 bases). Between the trimmed V and J ends, which lost 0 bases and 4 bases, there was a span of 13 bases. Germline V gives CDR1 MNHNS, CDR2 SASEGT. The length of the CDR3 is 15 residues. The CDR3 loop is CASSEAPGSIYEQYF. CDR3 DNA sequence: TGTGCCAGCAGTGAAGCGCCAGGGTCGATATACGAGCAGTACTTC.

Comments on this clonotype: One base away lies a much larger clone, so this may be a sequencing read error. This chain connects TRBV28 to TRBJ1-1; D is uncertain. The CDR3 extends over 11 amino acids. Germline V gives CDR1 MDHEN, CDR2 SYDVKM. The CDR3 spells CASSFFTEALF. The CDR3 DNA reads as TGTGCCAGCAGTTTTTTCACTGAAGCTCTCTTT.

Regarding this clonotype: With a much larger clone just one base away, this may be a read error. V usage is TRBV5-6 and J usage is TRBJ1-2; TRBD1 agrees at 8 bases. CDR1 SGHDT and CDR2 YYEEEE come from the germline V gene. CDR3 length: 15 amino acids. The CDR3 region has the DNA TGTGCCAGCGGCTTGAGGGACAGGCCCAACTATGGCTACACCTTC. This encodes CASGLRDRPNYGYTF.

This clonotype was seen only a few times. J is TRBJ2-2 and V is TRBV7-9; TRBD1 matches at 8 bases. The trim removed 6 bases at V and 7 bases at J, leaving 10 bases unmatched. The CDR3 extends over 15 amino acids. From germline, CDR1 is SEHNR and CDR2 FQNEAQ (reference sequence). The CDR3 DNA reads TGTGCCAGCAGGGATGGGACAGGACTCGGCGGGGAGCTGTTTTTT. This gives the protein CASRDGTGLGGELFF.

V is TRBV29-1 and J is TRBJ2-3; no clear D. The germline V gene encodes CDR1 SQVTM and CDR2 ANQGSEA. This CDR3 comprises 13 residues. V lost 7 bases, J lost 0 bases, and 11 bases lay in between. The CDR3 here is CSALTMSTDTQYF. The CDR3 DNA sequence: TGCAGCGCCCTTACCATGAGCACAGATACGCAGTATTTT.

This rearrangement joins TRBV10-3 to TRBJ2-1, with TRBD2 identical over 8 bases. The CDR3 extends over 14 amino acids. V dropped 5 bases and J dropped 2; count of bases not matched to a gene: 2. Germline CDR1 and CDR2: ENHRY and SYGVKD. This chain's CDR3 is CAISTSGTYNEQFF. The CDR3 bases are TGTGCCATCAGTACTAGCGGAACCTACAATGAGCAGTTCTTC.

This clonotype has at least ten counts. The chain employs TRBV7-9 and TRBJ1-1, with D perhaps TRBD1 (5 bases). The CDR3 extends over 12 amino acids. Germline V gives CDR1 SEHNR, CDR2 FQNEAQ (reference sequence). V lost 8 bases and J lost 7, with 14 bases in between. Here the CDR3 reads CASSSGGLEAFF. The CDR3 DNA reads as TGTGCCAGCTCCTCGGGGGGACTTGAAGCTTTCTTT.

This clonotype came up a few times. V usage is TRBV20-1 and J usage is TRBJ2-3, with 8 bases matching TRBD2. The CDR3 has 12 residues. The trim removed 7 bases at V and 3 bases at J, leaving 3 bases unmatched. Germline V lookup: CDR1 DFQATT, CDR2 SNEGSKA (reference sequence). CDR3 amino acids: CSGERETDTQYF. In nucleotides, the CDR3 is TGCAGTGGTGAGCGGGAGACAGATACGCAGTATTTT.

The chain recombines TRBV7-2 with TRBJ2-7; D call uncertain. V was trimmed by 1 base and J by 3 bases, leaving 10 bases between them. Germline assignment: CDR1 SGHTA and CDR2 FQGNSA. CDR3 length equals 14 residues. As DNA, the CDR3 is TGTGCCAGCAGCTTAGAGATGAATCTCTACGAGCAGTACTTC. The encoded protein is CASSLEMNLYEQYF.

This clonotype was counted at least ten times. The V and J genes are TRBV6-1 and TRBJ1-5, with a possible D match to TRBD1 (5 bases). CDR1 is MNHNS and CDR2 is SASEGT in the germline V gene. The CDR3 length is 16 residues. V was cut by 5 bases and J by 5 bases, with 19 bases left in between. CDR3 sequence (DNA): TGTGCCAGCAGTACGGCTGGGGCCCCGGCGGATCAGCCCCAGCATTTT. Its protein is CASSTAGAPADQPQHF.

This clonotype was seen repeatedly, ten times or more. The CDR3 nucleotides read TGTGCCAGCAACTCGGGACAGGGGGTTAGTGGCTACACCTTC. Protein sequence: CASNSGQGVSGYTF. The chain combines TRBV12-3 or TRBV12-4 with TRBJ1-2; 11 bases are a match to TRBD1. The J segment lost 7 bases and the V segment lost 7 bases, leaving 8 bases of the junction unmatched. CDR3 length: 14 residues.

As for this clonotype: The junction differs from germline at one of its ends, possibly a read error. The gene calls are TRBV28 and TRBJ2-1; 9 bases agree with TRBD2. Germline V gene lookup returns CDR1 MDHEN and CDR2 SYDVKM. CDR3 length: 17 residues. CDR3 DNA: TGTGCCAGCAGCCGTTACTCACGGGGCGGGGGGGGCAATGAGCAGCTCTTC. This codes for CASSRYSRGGGGNEQLF.

The chain carries TRBV20-1 and TRBJ2-3, with D uncertain. The V and J ends lost 3 bases and 2 bases respectively, with 18 bases between them. Germline values: CDR1 DFQATT, CDR2 SNEGSKA (reference sequence). The CDR3 is 16 residues long. The CDR3 bases are TGCAGTGCTAGTCCCATGTCGGCGGTTTCCACAGATACGCAGTATTTT. It specifies CSASPMSAVSTDTQYF.

This clonotype was seen many times. The J gene is TRBJ2-5, the V gene TRBV5-6; D possibly corresponds to TRBD2 (6 bases). The CDR3 has 16 amino acids. The germline gives CDR1 SGHDT, CDR2 YYEEEE. V gave up 1 base and J gave up 1 base, with 14 bases separating them. The CDR3 DNA reads TGTGCCAGCAGCTTGAGAGTAGCGGCTCTCCAAGAGACCCAGTACTTC. Its protein product is CASSLRVAALQETQYF.

This clonotype showed up many times. J is TRBJ1-5 and V is TRBV27; possibly TRBD1 for D (5 bases). The CDR3 extends over 13 amino acids. Germline values: CDR1 MNHEY, CDR2 SMNVEV (reference sequence). Trimming cost V 9 bases and J 7 bases, with 16 bases left between them. CDR3 bases: TGTGCCAGTCGGGCCAGGGAGCAGCAGCCCCAGCATTTT. It specifies CASRAREQQPQHF.

The rearrangement uses TRBV13 and TRBJ2-1, with D possibly being TRBD1 (5 bases). The CDR3 runs to 17 residues. The V end was cut by 4 bases, the J end by 0 bases, with 16 bases between. In germline, CDR1 is PRHDT, CDR2 FYEKMQ (reference sequence). For the CDR3, the DNA is TGTGCCAGCAGCTCGACTTTGACAGCCAGCTCCTACAATGAGCAGTTCTTC. Its protein is CASSSTLTASSYNEQFF. The variable domain in full, completed from reference TRBV13 and TRBJ2-1, reads AAGVIQSPRHLIKEKRETATLKCYPIPRHDTVYWYQQGPGQDPQFLISFYEKMQSDKGSIPDRFSAQQFSDYHSELNMSSLELGDSALYFCASSSTLTASSYNEQFFGPGTRLTVL.

This clonotype was detected ten times or more. The chain carries TRBV11-2 and TRBJ2-7, with D possibly TRBD1 on 5 matching bases. Per germline, CDR1 SGHAT and CDR2 FQNNGV. This CDR3 comprises 14 residues. V was cut by 1 base and J by 3 bases, with 10 bases left in between. The CDR3 bases are TGTGCCAGCAGCTTAGGCGCAGGGAACTACGAGCAGTACTTC. It specifies CASSLGAGNYEQYF.

This clonotype came up many times. The chain is built from TRBV28 and TRBJ1-2, with a weak D call TRBD1 (6 bases). The V end was cut by 2 bases, the J end by 6 bases, with 16 bases between. CDR1 is MDHEN, CDR2 SYDVKM, per germline. The CDR3 loop spans 15 amino acids. The CDR3: CASSLTRDRGHGYTF. In DNA form, the CDR3 reads TGTGCCAGCAGTTTAACTCGGGACCGGGGGCATGGCTACACCTTC.

This clonotype was observed a few times. This sequence joins TRBV12-3 or TRBV12-4 and TRBJ2-7, with 11 bases lining up with TRBD1. V shed 6 bases, J shed 6 bases, and the junction held 10 bases outside the gene matches. The CDR3 spans 15 residues. DNA of the CDR3: TGTGCCAGCAGCCCTACGGGACAGGGGGGCGGCGAGCAGTACTTC. Its protein product is CASSPTGQGGGEQYF.